This TCR beta chain is from a study of blood T cells in healthy people across ages (dated by TCRdb to between 2015 and 2017). For the study in its entirety: In model experiments, template switching captured about one uniquely barcoded TCR beta cDNA molecule for every two T cells. For two donors (one aged 18 to 30 and one aged 80 or older), the study analyzed two additional independent replicas of 1 million unique cDNA reads from the same blood draw. Donors of different ages were randomly distributed across sequencing lanes to avoid experimental bias. The donors were divided into four age groups: young (average around 16 years), middle-aged (approximately 41), aged (about 60) and long-lived (about 80). The study measured age-related changes in TCR beta repertoire diversity using deep sequencing normalized with unique cDNA molecular identifiers.

Study-wide conclusions, independent of this receptor: Because donor CMV infection status was unknown, age-related changes in expanded clonotypes were potentially confounded. Because profiling used bulk unsorted PBMCs, naive and antigen-experienced compartments could not be compared conclusively. There was a strong correlation between observed TCR beta diversity and the percentage of naive T cells measured by flow cytometry. Compared with the aged group, the long-lived group had more naive CD4+ T cells, fewer expanded clones and increased TCR diversity, a pattern suggesting age selection. As age increased, observed TCR beta diversity per million T cells dropped in a roughly linear way, and a significant reduction was already evident by age roughly 40. Estimates of total diversity from one million sequenced T cells were regarded as lower bounds and underestimates.

Trimming costs V 8 bases and J 11 bases, and their ends lie 27 bases apart. The CDR3 spans 15 residues, from the cysteine through the phenylalanine. The entry retains the CDR3 DNA only, 45 bases that are in frame from base 1. In the germline V gene, CDR1 corresponds to SGHVS and CDR2 to FNYEAQ. Donors were around 37 systemically healthy Caucasian individuals from Russia aged roughly 6 to 95 years. Each donor gave roughly 9 milliliters of peripheral blood, drawn into EDTA-treated Vacutainer tubes. Ficoll-Paque density-gradient centrifugation was used to isolate PBMCs, with at least 7 million obtained per sample. Trizol reagent was used to extract total RNA from the PBMCs, yielding at least 6 micrograms per sample. The percentages of naive CD45RAhigh/CD27high T cells were determined by flow cytometry on a PBMC aliquot from every donor. The library was generated by 5' RACE. This sample was sequenced with an Illumina HiSeq 2500. The second PCR ran for roughly 7 to 11 cycles and used a J-beta primer mix along with a sample-barcoded 5' primer. A unique molecular identifier was introduced onto each TCR beta cDNA molecule by a template-switch 5' adaptor carrying 12 random nucleotides. At least 2.5 million CDR3-containing paired-end reads were obtained from each sample. First-strand cDNA was synthesized from all RNA with the Mint cDNA synthesis kit, primed by a TRBC-specific oligonucleotide. All cDNA was treated with uracil-DNA glycosylase and then went through a first 18-cycle PCR with the universal primers M1SS and BC2_uni_R. For the original study's pipeline: Each sample was normalized by randomly selecting 1 million high-quality reads, each carrying a distinct molecular identifier. Instead of being binned into consensus sequences, reads with shared molecular identifiers were discarded. CDR3 identification, clonotype clustering and error correction used MiTCR with a Q25 quality threshold and the strictest error-elimination algorithm. A nonparametric unseen species model with Euler transformation was used to estimate a lower bound on total TCR beta diversity. TCRdb reanalyzed the raw reads on its own, using fastp at Q25 for trimming and MiXCR for clone calling, and kept in-frame beta chains. All rows with the same CDR3 protein become a single entry with the most common DNA and genes. TCRdb, not the original authors, processed these V and J calls. For this sample there are about 640,000 distinct CDR3 sequences; approximately 50% appear just once. Over 30% of the sample rests with the top ten.

With respect to this clonotype: The target of this receptor is not known. No per-base quality is available; no much larger clone lies one base away.

What was sequenced was blood. Recombination connected TRBV7-6 to TRBJ2-5; the D call could be TRBD1 or TRBD2, with each sharing 6 bases. The sequence derives from a man aged 55 to 70 in good health. The sequence in DNA is TGTGCCAGCGCCCCTTTCGGTACGGGGGCGGGTGAGCAGTACTTC. This is translated as CASAPFGTGAGEQYF. The reference TRBV7-6 and TRBJ2-5 proteins fill in what lies around the CDR3, so the full variable domain reads GAGVSQSPRYKVTKRGQDVALRCDPISGHVSLYWYRQALGQGPEFLTYFNYEAQQDKSGLPNDRFSAERPEGSISTLTIQRTEQRDSAMYRCASAPFGTGAGEQYFGPGTRLLVL.